Listed here are 10 T cell receptor beta chains from one sample, sequenced in a study of cytomegalovirus exposure and HLA in healthy donors. The PCR used 60 Vbeta and 13 Jbeta primers. The protocol was immunoSEQ multiplex PCR, while the TCRdb copy is restricted to in-frame clones and leaves out a portion. Seen here are 75,000 to 100,000 clones, 60% to 80% observed once, and the top ten hold 15% to 20%. What was sequenced was PBMCs. The receptors come from a woman in her sixties or seventies in good health and CMV-seropositive.

The chain combines TRBV7-9 with TRBJ2-1; D might be TRBD2 (6 bases). Germline lookup yields CDR1 SEHNR and CDR2 FQNEAQ (reference sequence). The ends were cut back, 2 bases at V and 2 bases at J, with 16 bases in the middle. There are 17 residues in the CDR3. Here the CDR3 reads CASSLIEAGSAYNEQFF. The CDR3 nucleotides are TGTGCCAGCAGCTTAATCGAGGCCGGGAGCGCCTACAATGAGCAGTTCTTC. The complete variable domain, with remaining parts taken from reference TRBV7-9 and TRBJ2-1, reads DTGVSQNPRHKITKRGQNVTFRCDPISEHNRLYWYRQTLGQGPEFLTYFQNEAQLEKSRLLSDRFSAERPKGSFSTLEIQRTEQGDSAMYLCASSLIEAGSAYNEQFFGPGTRLTVL.

This chain joins TRBV5-1 and TRBJ1-1, with 7 bases matching TRBD1. Trimming at V came to 0 bases and at J to 4 bases, leaving 18 bases not matched to a gene. Germline values: CDR1 SGHRS, CDR2 YFSETQ. The CDR3 runs 19 residues. CDR3 nucleotides: TGCGCCAGCAGCTTGGTAGACGGGTACAGGGGTGGTCGTATCACTGAAGCTTTCTTT. The encoded protein is CASSLVDGYRGGRITEAFF.

The rearrangement joins TRBV7-3 to TRBJ1-2; the match to TRBD1 covers 7 bases. After removal of 5 bases from V and 8 bases from J, the junction contained 8 bases not matched to a gene. The germline V gene has CDR1 SGHTA and CDR2 FQGTGA. The CDR3 consists of 13 residues. The CDR3 region has the DNA TGTGCCAGCAGCCCGGGACAGCTTAGAGGCTACACCTTC. This codes for CASSPGQLRGYTF.

This chain uses TRBV6-5 with TRBJ1-2; D might be TRBD1 (6 bases). V was cut by 6 bases and J by 4 bases, with 15 bases left in between. CDR3 length equals 14 residues. Germline V gene sequence: CDR1 MNHEY, CDR2 SVGAGI. For the CDR3, the DNA is TGTGCCAGCAGACCGAACAGGGACCTCTATGGCTACACCTTC. This codes for CASRPNRDLYGYTF.

The chain joins TRBV10-1 to TRBJ2-1; 9 bases match TRBD2. The CDR3 is 13 residues long. The J segment lost 9 bases and the V segment lost 6 bases, leaving 6 bases of the junction unmatched. Germline V gives CDR1 WNHNN, CDR2 SYGVQD (reference sequence). CDR3 coding DNA: TGCGCCAGCAGCTTTAGCGGGAGTCGTGAGCAGTTCTTC. Translated, it gives CASSFSGSREQFF.

The chain has TRBV4-1 and TRBJ2-1, with TRBD2 matching 12 bases. CDR1 MGHRA and CDR2 YSYEKL come from the germline V gene. V gave up 5 bases and J gave up 9 bases; unmatched junction bases: 8. This CDR3 is 15 amino acids long. The CDR3 region is CASSYILAGGAEQFF. CDR3 nucleotides: TGCGCCAGCAGCTATATACTAGCGGGAGGTGCTGAGCAGTTCTTC.

The chain couples TRBV6-1 to TRBJ1-1, with TRBD1 matching 7 bases. The J segment lost 10 bases and the V segment lost 4 bases, leaving 12 bases of the junction unmatched. Germline assignment: CDR1 MNHNS and CDR2 SASEGT. The CDR3 sequence is 14 residues long. Here the CDR3 reads CASSGSVTGAGAFF. Written as DNA, the CDR3 is TGTGCCAGCAGTGGATCTGTTACAGGGGCGGGAGCTTTCTTT.

The chain links TRBV9 to TRBJ1-2; D remains unclear. The CDR3 sequence is 12 residues long. Per the germline V gene, CDR1 is SGDLS and CDR2 is YYNGEE. The ends were cut back, 0 bases at V and 6 bases at J, with 6 bases in the middle. Here the CDR3 DNA reads TGTGCCAGCAGCGTAGGAGGGAATGGCTACACCTTC. Its translation is CASSVGGNGYTF. Complete variable domain (other parts from reference TRBV9 and TRBJ1-2): DSGVTQTPKHLITATGQRVTLRCSPRSGDLSVYWYQQSLDQGLQFLIQYYNGEERAKGNILERFSAQQFPDLHSELNLSSLELGDSALYFCASSVGGNGYTFGSGTRLTVV.

This clone showed up just a few times. The genes are TRBV5-1 and TRBJ2-1; tentatively, D is TRBD1 (7 bases). Trimming took off 3 bases at V and 4 bases at J, with 11 bases between the two ends. Per germline, CDR1 SGHRS and CDR2 YFSETQ. The CDR3 has 14 amino acids. CDR3 sequence: CASSWGDRYNEQFF. In nucleotides, the CDR3 is TGCGCCAGCAGCTGGGGGGACAGATACAATGAGCAGTTCTTC.

The chain couples TRBV18 to TRBJ2-7; the match to TRBD1 covers 8 bases. V lost 6 bases, J lost 2 bases, and 6 bases stayed unmatched. The CDR3 length is 14 residues. Looked up from germline, CDR1 is KGHSH and CDR2 is LQKENI. The CDR3 is CASSPGTGTYEQYF. CDR3 nucleotide sequence: TGTGCCAGCTCCCCAGGGACAGGAACCTACGAGCAGTACTTC.